This T cell receptor (beta chain) came from a study of blood T cell repertoires in COVID-19. At the level of the study: Samples came from the United States, Italy and Spain, spanning acute and convalescent COVID-19. Nucleic acid was either cDNA or gDNA, and it came from T cells, B-cell-depleted T cells, or PBMCs.

CDR1 SGDLS and CDR2 YYNGEE come from the germline V gene. The CDR3 spans 13 residues. Trimming removed 3 bases from V and 10 bases from J, with 14 bases in between. In the authors' workflow: Researchers report that nucleated cell counts were estimated from reference gene primer amplification. Some clones are missing from TCRdb's copy, which holds only in-frame ones; the method was immunoSEQ multiplex PCR. That table is the source of V, J and clone size, and D and trimming were worked out from the DNA. This table has about 490,000 clones, 80% to 90% appearing once. Input material: peripheral blood. The clonotype comes from a human donor in a cohort sampled during active COVID-19. This rearrangement joins TRBV9 to TRBJ1-5; D ambiguous. The DNA for the CDR3 is TGTGCCAGCAGCGAACTATCCGGCGGTCCCCAGCATTTT. It translates to CASSELSGGPQHF.